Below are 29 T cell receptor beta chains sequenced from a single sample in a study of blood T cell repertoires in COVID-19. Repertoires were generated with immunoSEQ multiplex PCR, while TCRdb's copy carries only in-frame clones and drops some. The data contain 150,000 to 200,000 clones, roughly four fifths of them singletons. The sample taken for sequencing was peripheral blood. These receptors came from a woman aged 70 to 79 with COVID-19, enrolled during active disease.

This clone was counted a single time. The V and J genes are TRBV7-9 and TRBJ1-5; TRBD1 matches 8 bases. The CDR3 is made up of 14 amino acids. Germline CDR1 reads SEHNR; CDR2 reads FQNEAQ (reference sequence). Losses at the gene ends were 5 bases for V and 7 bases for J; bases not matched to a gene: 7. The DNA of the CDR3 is TGTGCCAGCAGCCTGGACAGGGACCCCCAGCCCCAGCATTTT. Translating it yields CASSLDRDPQPQHF.

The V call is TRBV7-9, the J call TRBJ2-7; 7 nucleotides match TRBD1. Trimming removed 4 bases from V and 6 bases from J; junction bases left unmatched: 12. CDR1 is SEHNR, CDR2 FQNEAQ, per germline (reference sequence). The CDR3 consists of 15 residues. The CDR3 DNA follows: TGTGCCAGCAGCTATTGGGACAGTCAAACCGTCGAGCAGTACTTC. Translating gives CASSYWDSQTVEQYF.

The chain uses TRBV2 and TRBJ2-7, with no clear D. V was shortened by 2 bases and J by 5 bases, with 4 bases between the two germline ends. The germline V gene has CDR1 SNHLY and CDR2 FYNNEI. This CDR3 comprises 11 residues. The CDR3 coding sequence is TGTGCCAGCAGTGAACGGGACGAGCAGTACTTC. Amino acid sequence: CASSERDEQYF. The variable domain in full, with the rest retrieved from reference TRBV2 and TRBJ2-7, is EPEVTQTPSHQVTQMGQEVILRCVPISNHLYFYWYRQILGQKVEFLVSFYNNEISEKSEIFDDQFSVERPDGSNFTLKIRSTKLEDSAMYFCASSERDEQYFGPGTRLTVT.

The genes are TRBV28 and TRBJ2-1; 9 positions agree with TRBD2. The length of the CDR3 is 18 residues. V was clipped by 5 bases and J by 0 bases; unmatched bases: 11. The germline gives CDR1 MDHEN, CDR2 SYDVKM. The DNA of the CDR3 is TGTGCCAGCAGTCCATGGGCGGCGGGAGGGAGCTCCTACAATGAGCAGTTCTTC. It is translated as CASSPWAAGGSSYNEQFF. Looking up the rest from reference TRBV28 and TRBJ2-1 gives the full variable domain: DVKVTQSSRYLVKRTGEKVFLECVQDMDHENMFWYRQDPGLGLRLIYFSYDVKMKEKGDIPEGYSVSREKKERFSLILESASTNQTSMYLCASSPWAAGGSSYNEQFFGPGTRLTVL.

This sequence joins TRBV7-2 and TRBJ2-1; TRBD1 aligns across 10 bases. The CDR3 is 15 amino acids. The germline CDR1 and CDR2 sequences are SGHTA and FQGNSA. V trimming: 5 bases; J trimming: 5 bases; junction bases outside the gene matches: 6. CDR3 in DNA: TGTGCCAGCAGCGACCGGGACAGGGGCAACAATGAGCAGTTCTTC. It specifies CASSDRDRGNNEQFF. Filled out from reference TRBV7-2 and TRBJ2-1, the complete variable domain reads GAGVSQSPSNKVTEKGKDVELRCDPISGHTALYWYRQSLGQGLEFLIYFQGNSAPDKSGLPSDRFSAERTGGSVSTLTIQRTQQEDSAVYLCASSDRDRGNNEQFFGPGTRLTVL.

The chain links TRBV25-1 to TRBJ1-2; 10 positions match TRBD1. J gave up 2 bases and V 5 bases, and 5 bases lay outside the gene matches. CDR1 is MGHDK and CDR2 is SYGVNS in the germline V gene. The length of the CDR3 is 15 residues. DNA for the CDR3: TGTGCCAGCAGTCGAATGGGACAGGGGAACTATGGCTACACCTTC. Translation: CASSRMGQGNYGYTF.

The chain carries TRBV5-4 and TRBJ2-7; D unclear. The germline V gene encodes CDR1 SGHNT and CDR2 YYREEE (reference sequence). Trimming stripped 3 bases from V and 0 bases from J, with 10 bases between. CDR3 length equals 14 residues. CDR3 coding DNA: TGTGCCAGCAGCTCTGTCATGAGCTCCTACGAGCAGTACTTC. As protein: CASSSVMSSYEQYF.

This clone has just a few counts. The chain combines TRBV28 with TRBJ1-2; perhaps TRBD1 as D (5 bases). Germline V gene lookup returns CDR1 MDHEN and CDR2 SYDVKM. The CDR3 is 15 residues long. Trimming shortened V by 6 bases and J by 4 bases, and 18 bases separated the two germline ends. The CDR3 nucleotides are TGTGCCAGCAGCCCATGGGGGGGGGAATTCTATGGCTACACCTTC. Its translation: CASSPWGGEFYGYTF.

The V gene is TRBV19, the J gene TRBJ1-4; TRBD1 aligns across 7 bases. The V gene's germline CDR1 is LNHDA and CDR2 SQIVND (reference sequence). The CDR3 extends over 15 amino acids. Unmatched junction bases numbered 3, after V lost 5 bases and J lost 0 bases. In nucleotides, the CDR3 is TGTGCCAGTAGTCTTGGACAGGCAACTAATGAAAAACTGTTTTTT. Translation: CASSLGQATNEKLFF.

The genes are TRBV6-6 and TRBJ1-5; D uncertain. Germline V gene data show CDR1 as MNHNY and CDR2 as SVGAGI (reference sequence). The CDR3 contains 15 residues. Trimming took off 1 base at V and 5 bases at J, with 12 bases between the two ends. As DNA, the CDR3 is TGTGCCAGCAGTTACTTGGGCGCCGGATATCAGCCCCAGCATTTT. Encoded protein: CASSYLGAGYQPQHF.

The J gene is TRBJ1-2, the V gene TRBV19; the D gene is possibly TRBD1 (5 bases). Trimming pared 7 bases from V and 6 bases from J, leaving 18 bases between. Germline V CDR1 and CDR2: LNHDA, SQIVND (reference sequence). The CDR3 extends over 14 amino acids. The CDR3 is CASIGQGLGDGYTF. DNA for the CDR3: TGTGCCAGTATCGGGCAGGGCCTAGGAGATGGCTACACCTTC.

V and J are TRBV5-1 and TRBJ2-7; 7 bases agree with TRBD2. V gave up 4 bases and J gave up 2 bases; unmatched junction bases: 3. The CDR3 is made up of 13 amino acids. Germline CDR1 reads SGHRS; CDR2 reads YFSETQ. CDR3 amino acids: CASSRLAAYEQYF. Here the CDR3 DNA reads TGCGCCAGCAGCCGCCTAGCGGCCTACGAGCAGTACTTC.

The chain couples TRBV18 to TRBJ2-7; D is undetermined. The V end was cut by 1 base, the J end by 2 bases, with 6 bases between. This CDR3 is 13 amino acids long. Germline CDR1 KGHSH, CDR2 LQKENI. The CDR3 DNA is TGTGCCAGCTCACCACTAAGCCCCTACGAGCAGTACTTC. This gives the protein CASSPLSPYEQYF. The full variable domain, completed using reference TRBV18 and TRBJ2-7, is NAGVMQNPRHLVRRRGQEARLRCSPMKGHSHVYWYRQLPEEGLKFMVYLQKENIIDESGMPKERFSAEFPKEGPSILRIQQVVRGDSAAYFCASSPLSPYEQYFGPGTRLTVT.

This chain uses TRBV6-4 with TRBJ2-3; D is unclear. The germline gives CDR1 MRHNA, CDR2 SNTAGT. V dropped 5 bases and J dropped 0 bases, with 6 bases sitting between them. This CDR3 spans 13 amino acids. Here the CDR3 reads CASSTASTDTQYF. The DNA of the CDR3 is TGTGCCAGCAGTACTGCTAGCACAGATACGCAGTATTTT.

CDR3 sequence reads: CASSEYRAGKNIQYF. The DNA for the CDR3 is TGTGCCAGCAGTGAATACAGGGCAGGCAAAAACATTCAGTACTTC. This chain uses TRBV25-1 with TRBJ2-4; D possibly corresponds to TRBD1 (5 bases). Germline values: CDR1 MGHDK, CDR2 SYGVNS. CDR3 length: 15 residues. The V end lost 0 bases, the J end lost 3 bases, and 9 bases lay between the germline ends.

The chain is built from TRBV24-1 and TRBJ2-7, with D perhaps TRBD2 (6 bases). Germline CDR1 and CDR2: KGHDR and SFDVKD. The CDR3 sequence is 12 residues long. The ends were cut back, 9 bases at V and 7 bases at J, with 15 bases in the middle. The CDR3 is CATRGGGREQYF. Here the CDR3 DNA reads TGTGCCACCCGGGGTGGAGGGCGAGAGCAGTACTTC.

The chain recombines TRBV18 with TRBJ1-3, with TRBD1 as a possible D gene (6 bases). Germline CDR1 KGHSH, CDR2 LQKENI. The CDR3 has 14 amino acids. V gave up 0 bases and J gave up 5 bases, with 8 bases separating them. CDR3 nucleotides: TGTGCCAGCTCACCACCCGACAGGCGAAACACCATATATTTT. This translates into CASSPPDRRNTIYF.

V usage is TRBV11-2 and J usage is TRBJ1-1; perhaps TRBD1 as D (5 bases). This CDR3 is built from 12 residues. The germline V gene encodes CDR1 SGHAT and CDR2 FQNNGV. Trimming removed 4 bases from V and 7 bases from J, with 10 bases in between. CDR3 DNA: TGTGCCAGCAGCTCAGATAGGGGTGAAGCTTTCTTT. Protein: CASSSDRGEAFF.

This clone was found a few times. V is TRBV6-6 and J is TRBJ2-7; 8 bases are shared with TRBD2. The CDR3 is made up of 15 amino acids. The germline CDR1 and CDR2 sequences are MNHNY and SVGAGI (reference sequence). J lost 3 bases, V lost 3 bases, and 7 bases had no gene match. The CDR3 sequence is CASSYTSGGVYEQYF. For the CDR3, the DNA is TGTGCCAGCAGTTATACTAGCGGAGGGGTCTACGAGCAGTACTTC.

CDR3 coding DNA: TGTGCCAGCAGCTTCCATGGACTAGCGGGCTACAATGAGCAGTTCTTC. Residues: CASSFHGLAGYNEQFF. The J gene is TRBJ2-1, the V gene TRBV7-3, with TRBD2 identical over 11 bases. After removal of 3 bases from V and 3 bases from J, the junction contained 4 bases not matched to a gene. The CDR3 is made up of 16 amino acids. CDR1 and CDR2 (germline): SGHTA, FQGTGA. The variable domain in full, completed from reference TRBV7-3 and TRBJ2-1, reads GAGVSQTPSNKVTEKGKYVELRCDPISGHTALYWYRQSLGQGPEFLIYFQGTGAADDSGLPNDRFFAVRPEGSVSTLKIQRTERGDSAVYLCASSFHGLAGYNEQFFGPGTRLTVL.

Here the CDR3 reads CASSLATGGAGANVLTF. The CDR3 region has the DNA TGTGCCAGTAGCCTAGCGACAGGGGGCGCTGGGGCCAACGTCCTGACTTTC. The chain joins TRBV19 to TRBJ2-6, with 10 positions matching TRBD1. Trimming at V came to 6 bases and at J to 2 bases, leaving 7 bases not matched to a gene. This CDR3 spans 17 amino acids. Germline V lookup: CDR1 LNHDA, CDR2 SQIVND (reference sequence).

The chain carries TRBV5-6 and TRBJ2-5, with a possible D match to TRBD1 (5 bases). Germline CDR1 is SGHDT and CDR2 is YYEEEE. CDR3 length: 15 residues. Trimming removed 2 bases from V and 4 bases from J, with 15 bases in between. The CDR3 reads CASSFYGRASETQYF. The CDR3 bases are TGTGCCAGCAGCTTCTATGGCAGGGCCTCAGAGACCCAGTACTTC.

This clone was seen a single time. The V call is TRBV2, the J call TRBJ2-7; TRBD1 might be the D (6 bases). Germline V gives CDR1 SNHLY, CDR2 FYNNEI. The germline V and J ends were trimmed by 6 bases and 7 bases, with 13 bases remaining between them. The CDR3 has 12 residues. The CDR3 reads CASSRQVPEQYF. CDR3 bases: TGTGCCAGCAGCCGACAGGTACCGGAGCAGTACTTC.

CDR3 region: CASSQSGQSSSYEQYF. The CDR3, as DNA: TGTGCCAGCAGCCAATCGGGACAGTCTAGCTCCTACGAGCAGTACTTC. The chain links TRBV4-2 to TRBJ2-7; TRBD1 agrees at 7 bases. This CDR3 is 16 amino acids long. Germline CDR1 is LGHNA and CDR2 is YNFKEQ. V dropped 2 bases and J dropped 0; count of bases not matched to a gene: 7.

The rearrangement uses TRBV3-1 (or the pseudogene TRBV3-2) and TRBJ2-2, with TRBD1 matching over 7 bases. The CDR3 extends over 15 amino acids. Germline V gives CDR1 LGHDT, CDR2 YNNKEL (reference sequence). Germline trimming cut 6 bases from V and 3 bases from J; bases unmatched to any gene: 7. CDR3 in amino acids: CASSPGGADTGELFF. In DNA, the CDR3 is TGTGCCAGCAGTCCAGGGGGAGCGGACACCGGGGAGCTGTTTTTT.

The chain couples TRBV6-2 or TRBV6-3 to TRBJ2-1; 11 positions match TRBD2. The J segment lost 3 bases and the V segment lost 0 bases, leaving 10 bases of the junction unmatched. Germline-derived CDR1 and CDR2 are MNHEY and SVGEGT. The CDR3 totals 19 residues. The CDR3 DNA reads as TGTGCCAGCAGTTACTCGGGTTCACTAGCGGGAGCAAACTACAATGAGCAGTTCTTC. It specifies CASSYSGSLAGANYNEQFF.

The CDR3 nucleotides are TGTGCCAGCTCAGCGAATGACTACAATGAGCAGTTCTTC. Protein: CASSANDYNEQFF. This sequence joins TRBV18 and TRBJ2-1; D is uncertain. This CDR3 has 13 amino acids. The germline CDR1 and CDR2 sequences are KGHSH and LQKENI. The V gene lost 5 bases and the J gene lost 3 bases, with 8 bases spanning the gap.

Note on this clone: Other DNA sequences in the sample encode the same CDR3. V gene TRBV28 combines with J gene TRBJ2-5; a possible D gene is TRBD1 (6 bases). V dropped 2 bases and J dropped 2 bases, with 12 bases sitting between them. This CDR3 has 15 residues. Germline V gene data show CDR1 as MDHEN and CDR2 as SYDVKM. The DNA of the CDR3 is TGTGCCAGCAGTTTACCCCAGGGGCCTCAAGAGACCCAGTACTTC. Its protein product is CASSLPQGPQETQYF.

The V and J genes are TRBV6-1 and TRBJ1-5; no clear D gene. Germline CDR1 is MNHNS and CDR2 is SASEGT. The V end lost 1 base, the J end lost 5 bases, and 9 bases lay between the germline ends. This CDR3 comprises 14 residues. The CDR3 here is CASSEDSSYQPQHF. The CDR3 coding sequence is TGTGCCAGCAGTGAAGACAGTTCCTATCAGCCCCAGCATTTT.